This is a list of T cell receptor beta chains from one sample in a study of blood T cell repertoires in COVID-19. The protocol was immunoSEQ multiplex PCR, while the TCRdb copy is restricted to in-frame clones and leaves out a portion. This table holds 200,000 to 300,000 clones, roughly 86% found once. Sequences were obtained from peripheral blood. The receptors were gathered from a woman aged 25 to 45 who had recovered from COVID-19. Both conserved end residues are part of each CDR3. A D gene is named only where the DNA matches it firmly. Clone size is shown for a subset of rows, as once, few, many or a class of expanded clone.

v_call: TRBV10-1
d_call: NA
clone_size: NA
j_call: TRBJ2-2
cdr3_aa: CASRAGQGGELFF
cdr3_nt: TGCGCCAGCCGAGCCGGGCAGGGCGGGGAGCTGTTTTTT

v_call: TRBV2
d_call: TRBD2
clone_size: NA
j_call: TRBJ2-5
cdr3_aa: CASIASGVGETQYF
cdr3_nt: TGTGCCAGCATAGCTAGCGGGGTCGGTGAGACCCAGTACTTC

v_call: TRBV5-1
d_call: TRBD1
clone_size: NA
j_call: TRBJ1-2
cdr3_aa: CASSPRTGGNYGYTF
cdr3_nt: TGCGCCAGCAGCCCCCGGACAGGGGGTAACTATGGCTACACCTTC

v_call: TRBV6-1
d_call: NA
clone_size: NA
j_call: TRBJ2-1
cdr3_aa: CASSEEWTKFF
cdr3_nt: TGTGCCAGCAGTGAAGAGTGGACAAAGTTCTTC

v_call: TRBV7-9
d_call: NA
clone_size: NA
j_call: TRBJ1-2
cdr3_aa: CASSYYDRTNYGYTF
cdr3_nt: TGTGCCAGCAGCTACTACGACAGGACTAACTATGGCTACACCTTC

v_call: TRBV15
d_call: TRBD1
clone_size: NA
j_call: TRBJ2-1
cdr3_aa: CATSMGQGGYNEQFF
cdr3_nt: TGTGCCACCAGCATGGGACAGGGGGGCTACAATGAGCAGTTCTTC

v_call: TRBV4-2
d_call: TRBD1
clone_size: NA
j_call: TRBJ2-7
cdr3_aa: CASSGGRGQGRYEQYF
cdr3_nt: TGTGCCAGCAGCGGGGGGCGGGGACAGGGTCGCTACGAGCAGTACTTC

v_call: TRBV5-3
d_call: TRBD1
clone_size: NA
j_call: TRBJ2-1
cdr3_aa: CARSQSQGIPYNEQFF
cdr3_nt: TGTGCCAGAAGCCAGTCACAGGGGATCCCCTACAATGAGCAGTTCTTC

v_call: TRBV3-1/TRBV3-2
d_call: TRBD1
clone_size: NA
j_call: TRBJ2-2
cdr3_aa: CASSNRQGAAGELFF
cdr3_nt: TGTGCCAGCAGCAACCGACAGGGGGCGGCCGGGGAGCTGTTTTTT

v_call: TRBV28
d_call: TRBD2
clone_size: NA
j_call: TRBJ2-3
cdr3_aa: CAGRGGSTDTQYF
cdr3_nt: TGTGCCGGACGGGGGGGAAGCACAGATACGCAGTATTTT

v_call: TRBV6-4
d_call: NA
clone_size: NA
j_call: TRBJ2-3
cdr3_aa: CASSDPPRGHTDTQYF
cdr3_nt: TGTGCCAGCAGTGACCCCCCCAGGGGCCACACAGATACGCAGTATTTT

v_call: TRBV9
d_call: NA
clone_size: NA
j_call: TRBJ1-4
cdr3_aa: CASSVGLRGGEKLFF
cdr3_nt: TGTGCCAGCAGCGTAGGCCTGCGGGGAGGAGAAAAACTGTTTTTT

v_call: TRBV5-5
d_call: NA
clone_size: few
j_call: TRBJ2-7
cdr3_aa: CASSYEQGWQYF
cdr3_nt: TGTGCCAGCAGCTACGAACAGGGATGGCAGTACTTC

v_call: TRBV6-5
d_call: TRBD1
clone_size: NA
j_call: TRBJ1-5
cdr3_aa: CASRRQGDQPQHF
cdr3_nt: TGTGCCAGCAGGAGACAGGGGGATCAGCCCCAGCATTTT

v_call: TRBV18
d_call: NA
clone_size: NA
j_call: TRBJ1-2
cdr3_aa: CASSGNRDGYTF
cdr3_nt: TGTGCCAGCTCAGGAAACAGGGATGGCTACACCTTC

v_call: TRBV30
d_call: NA
clone_size: NA
j_call: TRBJ1-1
cdr3_aa: CAWSPYRAIRTEAFF
cdr3_nt: TGTGCCTGGAGCCCGTACAGGGCTATAAGGACTGAAGCTTTCTTT

v_call: TRBV12-5
d_call: TRBD1
clone_size: NA
j_call: TRBJ1-5
cdr3_aa: CASGHGTGVNQPQHF
cdr3_nt: TGTGCTAGTGGTCATGGGACAGGGGTTAATCAGCCCCAGCATTTT

v_call: TRBV4-3
d_call: NA
clone_size: NA
j_call: TRBJ2-7
cdr3_aa: CASSQGDREESEQYF
cdr3_nt: TGCGCCAGCAGCCAAGGAGACAGGGAGGAATCCGAGCAGTACTTC

v_call: TRBV2
d_call: TRBD2
clone_size: NA
j_call: TRBJ2-3
cdr3_aa: CASSNIAGVLDTQYF
cdr3_nt: TGTGCCAGCAGTAACATAGCGGGGGTTTTAGATACGCAGTATTTT

v_call: TRBV5-4
d_call: TRBD2
clone_size: NA
j_call: TRBJ2-3
cdr3_aa: CASSLSLAGTDTQYF
cdr3_nt: TGTGCCAGCAGCTTGTCGCTAGCGGGCACAGATACGCAGTATTTT

v_call: TRBV27
d_call: TRBD1
clone_size: once
j_call: TRBJ1-1
cdr3_aa: CASSRGRFRTGPNTEAFF
cdr3_nt: TGTGCCAGCAGTAGAGGGAGATTCAGGACAGGCCCCAACACTGAAGCTTTCTTT

v_call: TRBV6-5
d_call: NA
clone_size: NA
j_call: TRBJ1-4
cdr3_aa: CASSYQPGREEKLFF
cdr3_nt: TGTGCCAGCAGTTACCAGCCAGGCCGGGAGGAAAAACTGTTTTTT

v_call: TRBV7-9
d_call: NA
clone_size: NA
j_call: TRBJ1-5
cdr3_aa: CASSSGGNQPQHF
cdr3_nt: TGTGCCAGCAGCTCGGGGGGCAATCAGCCCCAGCATTTT

v_call: TRBV7-9
d_call: NA
clone_size: many
j_call: TRBJ1-2
cdr3_aa: CASEGGGSYGYTF
cdr3_nt: TGTGCCAGCGAGGGTGGAGGGAGCTATGGCTACACCTTC

v_call: TRBV5-4
d_call: TRBD2
clone_size: NA
j_call: TRBJ2-3
cdr3_aa: CASSPTSGGFGTDTQYF
cdr3_nt: TGTGCCAGCAGCCCGACTAGCGGGGGGTTCGGCACAGATACGCAGTATTTT

v_call: TRBV25-1
d_call: NA
clone_size: NA
j_call: TRBJ1-1
cdr3_aa: CASSSGWTEAFF
cdr3_nt: TGTGCCAGCAGTTCAGGGTGGACTGAAGCTTTCTTT

v_call: TRBV5-1
d_call: NA
clone_size: NA
j_call: TRBJ2-2
cdr3_aa: CASSLAGELFF
cdr3_nt: TGCGCCAGCAGCTTGGCCGGTGAGCTGTTTTTT

v_call: TRBV7-9
d_call: NA
clone_size: NA
j_call: TRBJ2-2
cdr3_aa: CALIGVTGELFF
cdr3_nt: TGTGCGCTCATCGGGGTAACCGGGGAGCTGTTTTTT

v_call: TRBV15
d_call: NA
clone_size: few
j_call: TRBJ1-5
cdr3_aa: CATSRINNQPQHF
cdr3_nt: TGTGCCACCAGCAGAATAAACAATCAGCCCCAGCATTTT

v_call: TRBV12-3/TRBV12-4
d_call: NA
clone_size: NA
j_call: TRBJ1-1
cdr3_aa: CASSRDLGTEAFF
cdr3_nt: TGTGCCAGCAGTCGGGACTTGGGCACTGAAGCTTTCTTT

v_call: TRBV11-2
d_call: TRBD2
clone_size: NA
j_call: TRBJ2-5
cdr3_aa: CASSPKRPGGAGAQETQYF
cdr3_nt: TGTGCCAGCAGTCCAAAGCGTCCGGGAGGGGCGGGAGCTCAAGAGACCCAGTACTTC

v_call: TRBV10-3
d_call: TRBD1
clone_size: once
j_call: TRBJ1-1
cdr3_aa: CAIRTGLGTEAFF
cdr3_nt: TGTGCCATAAGGACAGGGTTAGGTACTGAAGCTTTCTTT

v_call: TRBV29-1
d_call: TRBD2
clone_size: NA
j_call: TRBJ2-3
cdr3_aa: CTAIGGDTQYF
cdr3_nt: TGCACCGCCATCGGGGGGGATACGCAGTATTTT

v_call: TRBV10-3
d_call: NA
clone_size: NA
j_call: TRBJ1-1
cdr3_aa: CAIANRRDTEAFF
cdr3_nt: TGTGCCATCGCAAACAGGAGGGACACTGAAGCTTTCTTT

v_call: TRBV2
d_call: NA
clone_size: NA
j_call: TRBJ1-4
cdr3_aa: CASSEDFRGKLFF
cdr3_nt: TGTGCCAGCAGTGAAGATTTCAGGGGAAAGTTGTTTTTT

v_call: TRBV6-1
d_call: NA
clone_size: NA
j_call: TRBJ2-7
cdr3_aa: CASSEGWTHSYEQYF
cdr3_nt: TGTGCCAGCAGTGAAGGATGGACACATTCCTACGAGCAGTACTTC

v_call: TRBV7-2
d_call: TRBD1
clone_size: NA
j_call: TRBJ1-2
cdr3_aa: CASSFDGTGALQDGYTF
cdr3_nt: TGTGCCAGCAGCTTCGACGGGACAGGGGCTCTCCAGGATGGCTACACCTTC

v_call: TRBV4-3
d_call: NA
clone_size: NA
j_call: TRBJ2-3
cdr3_aa: CASSQDLGDTTDTQYF
cdr3_nt: TGCGCCAGCAGCCAAGATTTAGGGGACACCACAGATACGCAGTATTTT

v_call: TRBV12-3/TRBV12-4
d_call: NA
clone_size: NA
j_call: TRBJ2-7
cdr3_aa: CASSPGTYEQYF
cdr3_nt: TGTGCCAGCAGCCCTGGCACCTACGAGCAGTACTTC

v_call: TRBV12-3/TRBV12-4
d_call: TRBD1
clone_size: NA
j_call: TRBJ1-2
cdr3_aa: CASTHDRDYGYTF
cdr3_nt: TGTGCCAGCACCCACGACAGGGACTATGGCTACACCTTC

v_call: TRBV29-1
d_call: TRBD1
clone_size: NA
j_call: TRBJ1-1
cdr3_aa: CSVRTGQRTEAFF
cdr3_nt: TGCAGCGTGAGGACAGGGCAGCGCACTGAAGCTTTCTTT

v_call: TRBV5-6
d_call: TRBD1
clone_size: NA
j_call: TRBJ2-5
cdr3_aa: CASSSRSGGGETQYF
cdr3_nt: TGTGCCAGCAGCTCGAGGTCAGGGGGTGGGGAGACCCAGTACTTC

v_call: TRBV2
d_call: TRBD2
clone_size: once
j_call: TRBJ2-3
cdr3_aa: CASSPRTSGVSTDTQYF
cdr3_nt: TGTGCCAGCAGTCCCCGGACTAGCGGGGTCAGCACAGATACGCAGTATTTT

v_call: TRBV7-9
d_call: NA
clone_size: NA
j_call: TRBJ1-4
cdr3_aa: CASSLDTTTNEKLFF
cdr3_nt: TGTGCCAGCAGCTTAGACACGACAACTAATGAAAAACTGTTTTTT

v_call: TRBV7-9
d_call: NA
clone_size: NA
j_call: TRBJ2-6
cdr3_aa: CASSFGLSGANVLTF
cdr3_nt: TGTGCCAGCAGCTTCGGTCTCTCTGGGGCCAACGTCCTGACTTTC

v_call: TRBV27
d_call: TRBD1
clone_size: NA
j_call: TRBJ2-5
cdr3_aa: CASSGTGGEVLETQYF
cdr3_nt: TGTGCCAGCAGTGGGACAGGGGGCGAAGTTTTGGAGACCCAGTACTTC

v_call: TRBV9
d_call: NA
clone_size: NA
j_call: TRBJ2-5
cdr3_aa: CASSVDWPGETQYF
cdr3_nt: TGTGCCAGCAGCGTAGATTGGCCGGGGGAGACCCAGTACTTC

v_call: TRBV19
d_call: TRBD1
clone_size: few
j_call: TRBJ1-5
cdr3_aa: CASSMTGSLGQPQHF
cdr3_nt: TGTGCCAGTAGTATGACAGGGTCCCTGGGTCAGCCCCAGCATTTT

v_call: TRBV7-3
d_call: TRBD2
clone_size: NA
j_call: TRBJ2-3
cdr3_aa: CASSRGTSGTDTQYF
cdr3_nt: TGTGCCAGCAGTAGGGGGACTAGCGGCACAGATACGCAGTATTTT

v_call: TRBV25-1
d_call: NA
clone_size: NA
j_call: TRBJ1-4
cdr3_aa: CASSEWVEATNEKLFF
cdr3_nt: TGTGCCAGCAGTGAATGGGTGGAGGCAACTAATGAAAAACTGTTTTTT

v_call: TRBV6-5
d_call: TRBD1
clone_size: NA
j_call: TRBJ1-2
cdr3_aa: CASRTDQGADYGYTF
cdr3_nt: TGTGCCAGCAGAACAGATCAGGGGGCGGACTATGGCTACACCTTC

v_call: TRBV7-2
d_call: TRBD1
clone_size: NA
j_call: TRBJ1-3
cdr3_aa: CASSKGQGPGNTIYF
cdr3_nt: TGTGCCAGCAGCAAGGGACAGGGGCCTGGAAACACCATATATTTT

v_call: TRBV4-1
d_call: TRBD1
clone_size: NA
j_call: TRBJ2-1
cdr3_aa: CASSQTGAPYNEQFF
cdr3_nt: TGCGCCAGCAGCCAGACAGGGGCACCCTACAATGAGCAGTTCTTC

v_call: TRBV7-9
d_call: NA
clone_size: NA
j_call: TRBJ1-2
cdr3_aa: CASSSVNRAYGYTF
cdr3_nt: TGTGCCAGCAGCTCGGTTAACAGGGCATATGGCTACACCTTC

v_call: TRBV21-1
d_call: NA
clone_size: NA
j_call: TRBJ2-3
cdr3_aa: CATGGMDGTDTQYF
cdr3_nt: TGTGCCACCGGGGGGATGGACGGCACAGATACGCAGTATTTT